This T cell receptor beta chain was documented in a study of T cell responses to AZD1222 COVID-19 vaccine. Regarding the study as a whole: Spike-specific TCR breadth and depth were elevated following two AZD1222 doses.

Here immunoSEQ multiplex PCR was the method, and the copy in TCRdb shows in-frame clones only, minus some. The sample has about 220,000 clones, about 92% seen once. As concerns this clone: Its antigen is still unknown.

This specimen consisted of peripheral blood, obtained on day 0 of MenACWY control vaccination. The TCR was taken from an adult in good health.

The CDR3 loop reads CASSYLTSGVVDTQYF. The CDR3 bases are TGTGCCAGCAGCTATTTGACTAGCGGGGTAGTAGATACGCAGTATTTT. The genes are TRBV7-6 and TRBJ2-3; 11 nucleotides line up with TRBD2. V dropped 4 bases and J dropped 5; count of bases not matched to a gene: 8. This CDR3 has 16 residues. Germline lookup yields CDR1 SGHVS and CDR2 FNYEAQ.